Detailed here is one T cell receptor (beta chain). Profiling relied on immunoSEQ multiplex PCR, and the TCRdb table lists in-frame clones only, not all of them. The table includes some 70,000 clones, 95% to 97% detected once. The data derive from a study of technical replicates of blood from several donors. The material sequenced was T cells isolated from PBMCs. The sequence derives from a human donor in good health.

In DNA form, the CDR3 reads TGTGCCAGCAGACCACCGGGACAGGGAGCTTTCTTT. This encodes CASRPPGQGAFF. This chain connects TRBV28 to TRBJ1-1; 9 bases match TRBD1. The CDR3 covers 12 residues. Germline trimming cut 6 bases from V and 10 bases from J; bases unmatched to any gene: 6. Germline CDR1 is MDHEN and CDR2 is SYDVKM.